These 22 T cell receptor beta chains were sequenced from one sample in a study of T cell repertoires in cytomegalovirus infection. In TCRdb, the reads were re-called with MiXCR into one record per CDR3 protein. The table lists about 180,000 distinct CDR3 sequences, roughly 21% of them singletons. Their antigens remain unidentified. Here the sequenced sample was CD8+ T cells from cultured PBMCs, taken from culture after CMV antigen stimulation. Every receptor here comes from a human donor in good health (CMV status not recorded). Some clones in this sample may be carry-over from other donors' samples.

CDR3 coding DNA: TGTGCCAGCAGCCCCCCCGCAGGGGGCGAACCTCAGCCCCAGCATTTT. Its translation is CASSPPAGGEPQPQHF. V and J are TRBV7-8 and TRBJ1-5; 8 nucleotides align to TRBD1. This CDR3 is 16 amino acids long. CDR1 is SGHVS, CDR2 FQNEAQ, per germline. Trimming took 5 bases from V and 6 from J; bases not matched to a gene: 12. Using reference TRBV7-8 and TRBJ1-5 for the parts outside the CDR3, the full variable domain is GAGVSQSPRYKVAKRGQDVALRCDPISGHVSLFWYQQALGQGPEFLTYFQNEAQLDKSGLPSDRFFAERPEGSVSTLKIQRTQQEDSAVYLCASSPPAGGEPQPQHFGDGTRLSIL.

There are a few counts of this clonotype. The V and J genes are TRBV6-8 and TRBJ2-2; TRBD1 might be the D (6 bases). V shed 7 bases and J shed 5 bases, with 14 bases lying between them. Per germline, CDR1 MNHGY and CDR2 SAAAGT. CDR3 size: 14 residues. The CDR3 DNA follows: TGTGCCAGCACCTACAGGGAAGGTACCGGGGAGCTGTTTTTT. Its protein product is CASTYREGTGELFF.

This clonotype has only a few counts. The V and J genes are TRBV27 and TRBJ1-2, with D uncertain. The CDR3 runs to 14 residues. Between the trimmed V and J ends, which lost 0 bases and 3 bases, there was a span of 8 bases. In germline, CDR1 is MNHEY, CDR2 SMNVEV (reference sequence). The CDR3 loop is CASSLSSPYYGYTF. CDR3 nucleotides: TGTGCCAGCAGTTTATCTTCCCCCTACTATGGCTACACCTTC.

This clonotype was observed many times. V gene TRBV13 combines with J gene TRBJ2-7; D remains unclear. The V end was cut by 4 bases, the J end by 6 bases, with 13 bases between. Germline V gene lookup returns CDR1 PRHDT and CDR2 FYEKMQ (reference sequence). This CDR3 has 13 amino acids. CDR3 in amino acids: CASSSFSAVEQYF. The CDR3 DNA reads TGTGCCAGCAGCTCTTTCAGTGCGGTCGAGCAGTACTTC.

The CDR3 DNA reads TGTGCCAGCTCTGGTGGGGGGCCCACTGAAGCTTTCTTT. It is translated as CASSGGGPTEAFF. V gene TRBV6-2 or TRBV6-3 combines with J gene TRBJ1-1, with D perhaps matching TRBD1 (6 bases). V lost 8 bases to trimming and J lost 4 bases, with 14 bases between them. The CDR3 has 13 residues. Germline CDR1 reads MNHEY; CDR2 reads SVGEGT.

CDR3 nucleotides: TGCGCCAGCAATCTACAGGGGAGCACTGAAGCTTTCTTT. As protein: CASNLQGSTEAFF. The chain couples TRBV5-1 to TRBJ1-1, with TRBD1 identical over 7 bases. The germline gives CDR1 SGHRS, CDR2 YFSETQ. The J segment lost 4 bases and the V segment lost 6 bases, leaving 6 bases of the junction unmatched. This CDR3 contains 13 residues.

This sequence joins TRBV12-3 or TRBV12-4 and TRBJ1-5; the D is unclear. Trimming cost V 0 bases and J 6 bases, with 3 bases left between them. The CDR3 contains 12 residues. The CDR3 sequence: CASSLAAQPQHF. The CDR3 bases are TGTGCCAGCAGTTTAGCGGCTCAGCCCCAGCATTTT.

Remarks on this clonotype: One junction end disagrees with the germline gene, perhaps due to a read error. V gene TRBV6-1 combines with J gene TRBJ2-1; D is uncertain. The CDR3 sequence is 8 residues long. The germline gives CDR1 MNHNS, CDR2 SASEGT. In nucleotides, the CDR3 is TGTGCCAGCAGTGGACCAATCTTC. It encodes CASSGPIF.

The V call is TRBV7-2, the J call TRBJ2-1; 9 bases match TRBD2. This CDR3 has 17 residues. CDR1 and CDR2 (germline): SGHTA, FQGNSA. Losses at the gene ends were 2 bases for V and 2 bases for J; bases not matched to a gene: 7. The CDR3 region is CASSLNAGGRPYNEQFF. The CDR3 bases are TGTGCCAGCAGCTTAAATGCGGGGGGGAGGCCCTACAATGAGCAGTTCTTC.

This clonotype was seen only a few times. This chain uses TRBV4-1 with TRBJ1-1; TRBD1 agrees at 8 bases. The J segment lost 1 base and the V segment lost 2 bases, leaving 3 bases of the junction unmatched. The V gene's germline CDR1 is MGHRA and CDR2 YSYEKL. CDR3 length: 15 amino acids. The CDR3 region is CASSQHDRGNTEAFF. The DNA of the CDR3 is TGCGCCAGCAGCCAACATGACAGGGGGAACACTGAAGCTTTCTTT.

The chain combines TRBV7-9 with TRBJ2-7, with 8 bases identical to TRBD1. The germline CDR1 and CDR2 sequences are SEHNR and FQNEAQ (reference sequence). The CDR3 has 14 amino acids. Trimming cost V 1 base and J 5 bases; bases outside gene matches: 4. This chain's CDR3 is CASSLVGTGDEQYF. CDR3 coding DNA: TGTGCCAGCAGCTTAGTAGGGACAGGCGACGAGCAGTACTTC.

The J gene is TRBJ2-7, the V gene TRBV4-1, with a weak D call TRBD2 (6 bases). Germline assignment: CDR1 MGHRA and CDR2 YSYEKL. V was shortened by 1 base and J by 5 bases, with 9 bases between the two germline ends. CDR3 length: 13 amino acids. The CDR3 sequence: CASSQAEGNEQYF. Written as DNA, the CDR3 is TGCGCCAGCAGCCAAGCGGAGGGGAACGAGCAGTACTTC.

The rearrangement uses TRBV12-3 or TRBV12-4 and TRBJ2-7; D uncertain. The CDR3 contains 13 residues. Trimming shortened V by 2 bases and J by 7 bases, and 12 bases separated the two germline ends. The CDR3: CASSLLGIREQYF. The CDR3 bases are TGTGCCAGCAGTTTATTGGGTATACGAGAGCAGTACTTC.

The CDR3 bases are TGCGCCAGCAGCCAGGCATCCGGGACAGTAAGTGAGCAGTTCTTC. It specifies CASSQASGTVSEQFF. The V gene is TRBV4-3, the J gene TRBJ2-1; 7 bases map to TRBD1. Per germline, CDR1 LGHNA and CDR2 YSLEER. Losses at the gene ends were 3 bases for V and 9 bases for J; bases not matched to a gene: 11. CDR3 length: 15 residues.

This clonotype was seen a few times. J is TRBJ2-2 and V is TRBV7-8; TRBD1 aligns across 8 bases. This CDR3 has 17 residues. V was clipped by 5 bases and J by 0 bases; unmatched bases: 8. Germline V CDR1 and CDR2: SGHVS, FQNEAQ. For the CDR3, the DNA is TGTGCCAGCAGCCACCCGACAGGGGACCCGAACACCGGGGAGCTGTTTTTT. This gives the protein CASSHPTGDPNTGELFF.

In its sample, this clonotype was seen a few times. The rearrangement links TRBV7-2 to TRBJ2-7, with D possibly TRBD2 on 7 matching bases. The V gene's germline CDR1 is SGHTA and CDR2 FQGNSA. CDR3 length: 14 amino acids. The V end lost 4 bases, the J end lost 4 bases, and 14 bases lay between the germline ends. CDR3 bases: TGTGCCAGCAGCTCTCGCGGGGGCGCATACGAGCAGTACTTC. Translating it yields CASSSRGGAYEQYF. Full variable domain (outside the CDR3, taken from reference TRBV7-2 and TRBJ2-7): GAGVSQSPSNKVTEKGKDVELRCDPISGHTALYWYRQSLGQGLEFLIYFQGNSAPDKSGLPSDRFSAERTGGSVSTLTIQRTQQEDSAVYLCASSSRGGAYEQYFGPGTRLTVT.

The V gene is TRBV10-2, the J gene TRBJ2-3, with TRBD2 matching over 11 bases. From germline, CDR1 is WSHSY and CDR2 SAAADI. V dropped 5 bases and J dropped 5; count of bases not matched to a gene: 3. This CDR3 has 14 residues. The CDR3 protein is CASSSTSGVDTQYF. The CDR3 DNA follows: TGCGCCAGCAGTTCGACTAGCGGGGTAGATACGCAGTATTTT.

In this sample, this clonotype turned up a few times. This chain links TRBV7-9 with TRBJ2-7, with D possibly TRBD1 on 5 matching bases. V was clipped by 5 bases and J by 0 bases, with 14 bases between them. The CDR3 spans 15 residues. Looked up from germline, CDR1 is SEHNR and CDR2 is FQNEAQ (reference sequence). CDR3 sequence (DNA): TGTGCCAGCAGCCCCCCAGGGTTCACCTCCTACGAGCAGTACTTC. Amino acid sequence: CASSPPGFTSYEQYF.

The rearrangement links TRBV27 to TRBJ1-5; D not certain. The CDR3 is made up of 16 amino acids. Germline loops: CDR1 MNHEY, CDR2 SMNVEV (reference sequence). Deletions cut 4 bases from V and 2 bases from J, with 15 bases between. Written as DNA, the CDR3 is TGTGCCAGCAGTTCGGGATCCCTTTATGGCAATCAGCCCCAGCATTTT. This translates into CASSSGSLYGNQPQHF.

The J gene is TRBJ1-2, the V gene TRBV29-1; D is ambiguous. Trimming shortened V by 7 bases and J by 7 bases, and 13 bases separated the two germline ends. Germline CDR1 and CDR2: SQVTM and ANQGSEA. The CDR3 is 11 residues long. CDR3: CSAAWTAGYTF. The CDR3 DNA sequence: TGCAGCGCGGCCTGGACGGCTGGCTACACCTTC.

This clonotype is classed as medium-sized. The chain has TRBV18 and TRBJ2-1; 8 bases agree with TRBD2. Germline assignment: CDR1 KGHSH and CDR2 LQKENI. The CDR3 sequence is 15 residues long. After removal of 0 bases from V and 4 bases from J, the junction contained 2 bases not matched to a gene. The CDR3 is CASSPPSGVYNEQFF. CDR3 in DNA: TGTGCCAGCTCACCACCTAGCGGGGTTTACAATGAGCAGTTCTTC.

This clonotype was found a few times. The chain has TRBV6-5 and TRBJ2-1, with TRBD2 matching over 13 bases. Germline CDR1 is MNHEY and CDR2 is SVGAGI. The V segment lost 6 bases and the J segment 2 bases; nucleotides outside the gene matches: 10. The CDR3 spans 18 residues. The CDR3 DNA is TGTGCCAGCAGATCACTAGCGGGGGGGCCCAGAACCTACAATGAGCAGTTCTTC. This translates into CASRSLAGGPRTYNEQFF.